Below are 26 T cell receptor beta chains sequenced from a single sample in a study of shared clonotypes between healthy human individuals. Using immunoSEQ multiplex PCR, the repertoire was profiled, and TCRdb retains in-frame clones only, with some absent. The sample consists of about 480,000 clones, 60% to 80% of them appearing once. Material for sequencing was PBMCs. All receptors come from a woman between 40 and 55 years old in good health. Some clones in this sample may be carry-over from other donors' samples.

This chain joins TRBV10-3 and TRBJ2-1; maybe TRBD1 (7 bases). V was shortened by 10 bases and J by 6 bases, with 19 bases between the two germline ends. The CDR3 totals 14 residues. From germline, CDR1 is ENHRY and CDR2 SYGVKD. CDR3 in amino acids: CASIPGGSANEQFF. The CDR3 bases are TGTGCCAGCATCCCAGGGGGGAGCGCCAATGAGCAGTTCTTC.

The rearrangement links TRBV7-2 to TRBJ2-3, with TRBD2 matching 12 bases. CDR1 is SGHTA, CDR2 FQGNSA, per germline. V lost 5 bases and J lost 6; bases outside the gene matches: 6. This CDR3 has 15 amino acids. The CDR3 DNA reads TGTGCCAGCAGCCCCCGACTAGCGGGAGTTGATACGCAGTATTTT. This encodes CASSPRLAGVDTQYF.

The genes are TRBV5-1 and TRBJ2-6, with D unclear. Germline V CDR1 and CDR2: SGHRS, YFSETQ. This CDR3 is built from 10 residues. With 5 bases removed from V and 9 bases from J, the gap between germline ends came to 3 bases. This CDR3 reads CASRGNVLTF. DNA for the CDR3: TGCGCCAGCAGGGGCAACGTCCTGACTTTC. Full variable domain (rest looked up from reference TRBV5-1 and TRBJ2-6): KAGVTQTPRYLIKTRGQQVTLSCSPISGHRSVSWYQQTPGQGLQFLFEYFSETQRNKGNFPGRFSGRQFSNSRSEMNVSTLELGDSALYLCASRGNVLTFGAGSRLTVL.

Note on this clone: A junction boundary mismatches the germline segment, possibly from a read error. This chain uses TRBV7-7 with TRBJ2-1; 7 nucleotides align to TRBD2. Germline lookup yields CDR1 SSHAT and CDR2 FNYEAQ (reference sequence). The CDR3 consists of 13 residues. In DNA form, the CDR3 reads TGTGCTAGCAGCTTAGGGGAGGGAGGTGAGCAGTTCTTC. This codes for CASSLGEGGEQFF.

This chain links TRBV28 with TRBJ1-5; D unclear. Germline V gene sequence: CDR1 MDHEN, CDR2 SYDVKM. The CDR3 extends over 12 amino acids. V was shortened by 1 base and J by 11 bases, with 9 bases between the two germline ends. CDR3 DNA sequence: TGTGCCAGCAGTTTATACGGGCAGGCCCAGCATTTT. Encoded protein: CASSLYGQAQHF.

The chain joins TRBV10-2 to TRBJ2-3, with 10 bases lining up with TRBD1. Trimming took 0 bases from V and 0 from J; bases not matched to a gene: 3. The CDR3 has 17 residues. Germline V CDR1 and CDR2: WSHSY, SAAADI. The chain's CDR3 is CASSESTGGYSTDTQYF. As DNA, the CDR3 is TGCGCCAGCAGTGAGTCGACAGGGGGCTATAGCACAGATACGCAGTATTTT.

Here the CDR3 reads CASSVDERVGNTIYF. The CDR3 nucleotides are TGTGCCAGCAGCGTAGATGAACGGGTGGGAAACACCATATATTTT. The chain couples TRBV9 to TRBJ1-3; D gene unclear. V was trimmed by 0 bases and J by 4 bases, leaving 11 bases between them. The germline CDR1 and CDR2 sequences are SGDLS and YYNGEE. CDR3 length: 15 amino acids.

The rearrangement links TRBV5-1 to TRBJ1-3, with D uncertain. Germline-derived CDR1 and CDR2 are SGHRS and YFSETQ. The CDR3 has 14 residues. The V end was cut by 4 bases, the J end by 4 bases, with 12 bases between. DNA of the CDR3: TGCGCCAGCAGCGTGACTGCGTTGGGAAACACCATATATTTT. Translating it yields CASSVTALGNTIYF.

The J gene is TRBJ2-7, the V gene TRBV5-6, with 9 bases identical to TRBD2. Germline assignment: CDR1 SGHDT and CDR2 YYEEEE. The CDR3 is 18 residues long. Trimming removed 3 bases from V and 4 bases from J; junction bases left unmatched: 17. The CDR3 DNA reads TGTGCCAGCAGCTCGAGCGAAGAGGGACTAGCTCCGGGTTACGAGCAGTACTTC. This codes for CASSSSEEGLAPGYEQYF. Supplemented by reference TRBV5-6 and TRBJ2-7, the full variable domain reads DAGVTQSPTHLIKTRGQQVTLRCSPKSGHDTVSWYQQALGQGPQFIFQYYEEEERQRGNFPDRFSGHQFPNYSSELNVNALLLGDSALYLCASSSSEEGLAPGYEQYFGPGTRLTVT.

The chain employs TRBV10-1 and TRBJ2-1; perhaps TRBD2 as D (6 bases). Deletions cut 6 bases from V and 11 bases from J, with 14 bases between. This CDR3 spans 12 amino acids. Germline loops: CDR1 WNHNN, CDR2 SYGVQD (reference sequence). The CDR3 reads CASSDGSKKQFF. The CDR3 DNA sequence: TGCGCCAGCAGCGACGGGAGCAAGAAGCAGTTCTTC.

The chain employs TRBV19 and TRBJ2-7; D gene uncertain. V was clipped by 5 bases and J by 4 bases, with 12 bases between them. The CDR3 is 13 residues long. Germline CDR1 is LNHDA and CDR2 is SQIVND (reference sequence). The DNA of the CDR3 is TGTGCCAGTAGTCCTCCGGGTAGGTACGAGCAGTACTTC. Protein product: CASSPPGRYEQYF.

The rearrangement uses TRBV11-3 and TRBJ2-3, with TRBD2 matching over 7 bases. V trimming: 2 bases; J trimming: 5 bases; junction bases outside the gene matches: 7. Germline values: CDR1 SGHNT, CDR2 YENEEA. This CDR3 is 15 amino acids long. CDR3 sequence (DNA): TGTGCCAGCAGCTTAAATGGCGGGAGAGGAGATACGCAGTATTTT. It yields the protein CASSLNGGRGDTQYF. Looking up the rest from reference TRBV11-3 and TRBJ2-3 gives the full variable domain: EAGVVQSPRYKIIEKKQPVAFWCNPISGHNTLYWYLQNLGQGPELLIRYENEEAVDDSQLPKDRFSAERLKGVDSTLKIQPAELGDSAVYLCASSLNGGRGDTQYFGPGTRLTVL.

In the case of this clone: Additional DNA sequences in this sample encode the identical CDR3. This chain joins TRBV7-2 and TRBJ1-5; 10 nucleotides line up with TRBD1. The CDR3 contains 16 residues. Germline CDR1 and CDR2: SGHTA and FQGNSA. Unmatched junction bases numbered 4, after V lost 5 bases and J lost 0 bases. CDR3 sequence: CASSVTGGFSNQPQHF. The CDR3 DNA reads TGTGCCAGCAGCGTGACAGGGGGCTTTAGCAATCAGCCCCAGCATTTT.

This clone was counted between two and nine times. This chain links TRBV2 with TRBJ1-1; D gene ambiguous. Trimming cost V 6 bases and J 0 bases, with 8 bases left between them. From germline, CDR1 is SNHLY and CDR2 FYNNEI. This CDR3 is 13 amino acids long. CDR3 coding DNA: TGTGCCAGCAGCCAGGAAATGAACACTGAAGCTTTCTTT. Translation gives CASSQEMNTEAFF.

The V gene is TRBV15, the J gene TRBJ1-5, with TRBD1 as a possible D gene (6 bases). Germline CDR1 is LNHNV and CDR2 is YYDKDF (reference sequence). V was shortened by 5 bases and J by 7 bases, with 15 bases between the two germline ends. CDR3 size: 14 residues. Written as DNA, the CDR3 is TGTGCCACCAGCCCGTACGGGGGCGTGCAGCCCCAGCATTTT. Its protein product is CATSPYGGVQPQHF.

This clone showed up just a few times. CDR3 sequence: CASISRRVFGETQYF. As DNA, the CDR3 is TGTGCCAGCATAAGCCGCAGGGTGTTTGGAGAGACCCAGTACTTC. This sequence joins TRBV28 and TRBJ2-5, with D possibly matching TRBD1 (5 bases). The V end lost 7 bases, the J end lost 4 bases, and 19 bases lay between the germline ends. This CDR3 region has 15 residues. Germline CDR1 is MDHEN and CDR2 is SYDVKM.

This chain uses TRBV6-1 with TRBJ2-5; D remains ambiguous. Germline V lookup: CDR1 MNHNS, CDR2 SASEGT. The CDR3 loop spans 15 amino acids. V lost 6 bases and J 2 bases, leaving 16 bases between the germline ends. The DNA of the CDR3 is TGTGCCAGCAGCCCCTGGTGGGTTGGACAAGAGACCCAGTACTTC. It specifies CASSPWWVGQETQYF.

This chain links TRBV7-2 with TRBJ1-2; D perhaps matches TRBD1 (5 bases). The CDR3 runs to 14 residues. Germline loops: CDR1 SGHTA, CDR2 FQGNSA. V was cut by 5 bases and J by 7 bases, with 17 bases left in between. The CDR3 protein is CASSAGTGVGGYTF. In DNA, the CDR3 is TGTGCCAGCAGCGCCGGGACGGGAGTCGGTGGCTACACCTTC.

The chain joins TRBV10-3 to TRBJ1-3; perhaps TRBD1 as D (5 bases). Trimming removed 4 bases at V and 4 bases at J, with 11 bases between. The V gene's germline CDR1 is ENHRY and CDR2 SYGVKD. There are 14 residues in the CDR3. Written as DNA, the CDR3 is TGTGCCATCAGTGTGGGGGTTGCGGGAAACACCATATATTTT. Translating it yields CAISVGVAGNTIYF.

This clone appeared a single time. The V call is TRBV5-4, the J call TRBJ2-5; D uncertain. Germline assignment: CDR1 SGHNT and CDR2 YYREEE (reference sequence). V lost 4 bases, J lost 3 bases, and 16 bases lay in between. The CDR3 loop spans 15 amino acids. CDR3 sequence reads: CASSAPLGSEETQYF. The CDR3 bases are TGTGCCAGCAGCGCCCCTTTGGGGTCCGAAGAGACCCAGTACTTC.

CDR3 DNA: TGCAGCGGTTCCGGGACTAGCGGCACAGATACGCAGTATTTT. Encoded protein: CSGSGTSGTDTQYF. The V gene is TRBV29-1, the J gene TRBJ2-3; 10 bases match TRBD2. The CDR3 length is 14 residues. V lost 7 bases to trimming and J lost 1 base; unmatched junction nucleotides: 5. In germline, CDR1 is SQVTM, CDR2 ANQGSEA.

The rearrangement links TRBV28 to TRBJ1-1; D remains unclear. The germline V gene encodes CDR1 MDHEN and CDR2 SYDVKM. V lost 11 bases, J lost 5 bases, and 12 bases lay in between. CDR3 length: 11 amino acids. CDR3 sequence: CAASTRTEAFF. The CDR3 nucleotides read TGTGCCGCCAGCACTCGGACTGAAGCTTTCTTT.

This chain links TRBV27 with TRBJ1-5; D is unresolved. Germline CDR1 is MNHEY and CDR2 is SMNVEV (reference sequence). Trimming shortened V by 4 bases and J by 0 bases, and 16 bases separated the two germline ends. CDR3 length: 17 residues. CDR3 residues: CASSSYSTVNSNQPQHF. CDR3 bases: TGTGCCAGCAGTTCATACAGCACGGTAAATAGCAATCAGCCCCAGCATTTT.

The V gene is TRBV30, the J gene TRBJ2-1; D uncertain. Trimming removed 7 bases from V and 0 bases from J, with 19 bases in between. The CDR3 consists of 16 residues. Germline assignment: CDR1 GTSNPN and CDR2 SVGIG (reference sequence). The CDR3 protein is CAYLPRWARSYNEQFF. DNA for the CDR3: TGTGCCTACCTCCCCCGTTGGGCTCGCTCCTACAATGAGCAGTTCTTC. Drawing the rest from reference TRBV30 and TRBJ2-1, the complete variable domain is SQTIHQWPATLVQPVGSPLSLECTVEGTSNPNLYWYRQAAGRGLQLLFYSVGIGQISSEVPQNLSASRPQDRQFILSSKKLLLSDSGFYLCAYLPRWARSYNEQFFGPGTRLTVL.

The rearrangement joins TRBV7-2 to TRBJ2-2; 7 bases match TRBD2. The germline CDR1 and CDR2 sequences are SGHTA and FQGNSA. V was clipped by 4 bases and J by 4 bases; unmatched bases: 9. This CDR3 is built from 16 residues. CDR3 bases: TGTGCCAGCAGCTCCCCGACTAGGACTAGCACCGGGGAGCTGTTTTTT. As protein: CASSSPTRTSTGELFF.

This clone was observed a handful of times. This chain joins TRBV11-1 and TRBJ2-7; weak D call: TRBD2 (6 bases). The ends were cut back, 0 bases at V and 6 bases at J, with 12 bases in the middle. The length of the CDR3 is 14 residues. From germline, CDR1 is SGHAT and CDR2 FQDESV (reference sequence). In DNA form, the CDR3 reads TGTGCCAGCAGCTTAGCCCGGAGGGTCGGCGAGCAGTACTTC. Translating gives CASSLARRVGEQYF.